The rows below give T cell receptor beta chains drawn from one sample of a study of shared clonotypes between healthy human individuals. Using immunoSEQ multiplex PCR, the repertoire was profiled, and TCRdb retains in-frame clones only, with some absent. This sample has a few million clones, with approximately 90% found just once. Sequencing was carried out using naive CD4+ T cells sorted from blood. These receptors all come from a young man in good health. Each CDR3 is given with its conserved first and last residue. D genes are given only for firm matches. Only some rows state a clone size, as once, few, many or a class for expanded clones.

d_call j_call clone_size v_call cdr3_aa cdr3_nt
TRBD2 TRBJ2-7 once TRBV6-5 CASSTREGMYF TGTGCCAGCAGTACGCGGGAGGGGATGTACTTC
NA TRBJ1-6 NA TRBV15 CATSRDERAGNSPLHF TGTGCCACCAGCAGAGATGAGAGGGCCGGTAATTCACCCCTCCACTTT
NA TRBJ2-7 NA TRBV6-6 CASSYEAVYEQYF TGTGCCAGCAGTTACGAGGCAGTCTACGAGCAGTACTTC
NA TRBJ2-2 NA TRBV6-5 CASTGGINTGELFF TGTGCCAGCACCGGAGGGATAAACACCGGGGAGCTGTTTTTT
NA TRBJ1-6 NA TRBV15 CATSRGQGLRALHF TGTGCCACCAGCAGAGGGCAGGGTTTAAGGGCCCTCCACTTT
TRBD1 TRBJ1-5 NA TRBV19 CASRRQGALEPQHF TGTGCCAGTAGACGACAGGGGGCCTTGGAGCCCCAGCATTTT
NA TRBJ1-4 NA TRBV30 CAWTGQEYNEKLFF TGTGCCTGGACGGGCCAGGAGTATAACGAAAAACTGTTTTTT
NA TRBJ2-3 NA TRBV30 CAWSRGEGSDTQYF TGTGCCTGGAGTCGAGGAGAGGGATCGGATACGCAGTATTTT
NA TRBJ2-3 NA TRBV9 CASSPRGRDTQYF TGTGCCAGCAGCCCGAGGGGGAGGGATACGCAGTATTTT
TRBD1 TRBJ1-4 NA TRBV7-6 CASSLVAGGVEKLFF TGTGCCAGCAGCTTAGTGGCAGGGGGCGTTGAAAAACTGTTTTTT
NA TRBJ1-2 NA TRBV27 CASSPRAGPGYTF TGTGCCAGCAGCCCCCGGGCGGGTCCTGGCTACACCTTC
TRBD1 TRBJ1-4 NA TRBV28 CASSLGRTGDEKLFF TGTGCCAGCAGTTTGGGGCGGACAGGGGACGAAAAACTGTTTTTT
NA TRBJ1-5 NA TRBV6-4 CASSVTDNQPQHF TGTGCCAGCAGTGTAACGGATAATCAGCCCCAGCATTTT
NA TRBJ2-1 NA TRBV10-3 CAISESTPSSYNEQFF TGTGCCATCAGTGAGTCTACCCCGAGCTCCTACAATGAGCAGTTCTTC
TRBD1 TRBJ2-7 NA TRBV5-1 CASSFFVHTGGGTYEQYF TGCGCCAGCAGCTTCTTTGTTCATACAGGGGGCGGCACCTACGAGCAGTACTTC
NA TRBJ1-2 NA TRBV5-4 CASSPREGSYGYTF TGTGCCAGCAGTCCCAGGGAGGGTTCCTATGGCTACACCTTC
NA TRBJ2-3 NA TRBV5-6 CASSYQTRRTDTQYF TGTGCCAGCAGCTACCAGACACGCCGCACAGATACGCAGTATTTT
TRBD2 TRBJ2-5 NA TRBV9 CASSVGAGGETQYF TGTGCCAGCAGCGTAGGAGCGGGGGGAGAGACCCAGTACTTC
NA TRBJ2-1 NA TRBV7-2 CASSSAGTVYNEQFF TGTGCCAGCAGCTCCGCCGGGACTGTATACAATGAGCAGTTCTTC
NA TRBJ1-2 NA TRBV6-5 CASSLQGSGGYTF TGTGCCAGCAGCCTACAGGGTTCTGGTGGCTACACCTTC
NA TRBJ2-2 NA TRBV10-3 CAIRGSARRTGELFF TGTGCCATCAGAGGTAGCGCCCGGCGGACCGGGGAGCTGTTTTTT
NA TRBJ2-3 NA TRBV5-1 CASSLGDSRDTQYF TGCGCCAGCAGCTTGGGAGACAGTAGAGATACGCAGTATTTT